A single count supports the clone carrying this T cell receptor (beta chain). The sample belongs to a study of blood T cell repertoires in COVID-19. Overall study: Acute-phase and convalescent COVID-19 samples originated in the United States, Italy and Spain. T cells, B-cell-depleted T cells, or PBMCs supplied cDNA or gDNA.

Clones were sequenced by immunoSEQ multiplex PCR, and TCRdb holds only the in-frame ones, with some missing. The sample yields 70,000 or so clones, roughly 84% seen once. The sample taken for sequencing was peripheral blood. This clonotype originated in a woman over 75 with active or convalescent COVID-19.

The CDR3 region has the DNA TGTGCCAGCTCACCCGTGGTGGGTGGAGGGGCCCATTCCTCCTACGAGCAGTACTTC. As protein: CASSPVVGGGAHSSYEQYF. V usage is TRBV18 and J usage is TRBJ2-7; D is possibly TRBD2 (6 bases). Trimming took 3 bases from V and 0 from J, leaving 24 bases between them. CDR3 size: 19 residues. Germline loops: CDR1 KGHSH, CDR2 LQKENI.